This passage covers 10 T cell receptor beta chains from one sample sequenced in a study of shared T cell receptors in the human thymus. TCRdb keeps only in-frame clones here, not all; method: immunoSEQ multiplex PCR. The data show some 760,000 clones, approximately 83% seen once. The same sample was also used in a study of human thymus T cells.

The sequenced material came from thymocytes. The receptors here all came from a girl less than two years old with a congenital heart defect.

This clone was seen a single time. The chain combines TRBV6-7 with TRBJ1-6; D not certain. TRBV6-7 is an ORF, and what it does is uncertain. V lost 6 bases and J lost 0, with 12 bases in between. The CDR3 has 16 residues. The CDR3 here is CASSVVPSSYNSPLHF. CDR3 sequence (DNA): TGTGCCAGCAGCGTAGTTCCTAGCTCCTATAATTCACCCCTCCACTTT.

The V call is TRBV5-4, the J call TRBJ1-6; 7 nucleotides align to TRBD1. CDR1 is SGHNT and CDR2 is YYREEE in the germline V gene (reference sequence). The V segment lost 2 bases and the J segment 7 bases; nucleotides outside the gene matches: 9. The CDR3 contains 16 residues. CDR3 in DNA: TGTGCCAGCAGCTTAGACAATCGACAGGGAAATTCACCCCTCCACTTT. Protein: CASSLDNRQGNSPLHF.

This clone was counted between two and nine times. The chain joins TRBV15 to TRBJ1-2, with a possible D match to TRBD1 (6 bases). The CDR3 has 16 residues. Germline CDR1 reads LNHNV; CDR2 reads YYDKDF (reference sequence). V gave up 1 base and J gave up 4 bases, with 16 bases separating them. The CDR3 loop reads CATSRGDTGLRYGYTF. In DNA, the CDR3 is TGTGCCACCAGCAGAGGGGACACGGGCTTACGCTATGGCTACACCTTC.

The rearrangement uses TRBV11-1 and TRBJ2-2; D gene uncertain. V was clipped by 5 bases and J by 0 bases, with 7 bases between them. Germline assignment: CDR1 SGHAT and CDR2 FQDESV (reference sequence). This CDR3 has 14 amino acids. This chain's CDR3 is CASSPRTNTGELFF. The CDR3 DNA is TGTGCCAGCAGCCCCAGGACGAACACCGGGGAGCTGTTTTTT.

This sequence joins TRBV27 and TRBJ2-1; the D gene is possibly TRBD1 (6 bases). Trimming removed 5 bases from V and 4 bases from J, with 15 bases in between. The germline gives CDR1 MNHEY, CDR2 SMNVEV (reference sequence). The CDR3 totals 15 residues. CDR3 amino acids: CASSISGHPYNEQFF. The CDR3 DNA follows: TGTGCCAGCAGTATTTCGGGACACCCTTACAATGAGCAGTTCTTC.

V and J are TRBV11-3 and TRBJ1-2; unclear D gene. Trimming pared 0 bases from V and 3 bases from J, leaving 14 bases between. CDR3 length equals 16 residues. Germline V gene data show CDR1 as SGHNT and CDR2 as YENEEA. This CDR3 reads CASSLDYRGVDYGYTF. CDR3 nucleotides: TGTGCCAGCAGCTTAGATTATCGGGGAGTCGACTATGGCTACACCTTC.

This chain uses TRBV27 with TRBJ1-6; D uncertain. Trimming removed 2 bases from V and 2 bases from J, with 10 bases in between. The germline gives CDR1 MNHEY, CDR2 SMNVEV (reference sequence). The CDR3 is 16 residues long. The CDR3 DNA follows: TGTGCCAGCAGTTTACCCCGACAAGCCTATAATTCACCCCTCCACTTT. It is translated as CASSLPRQAYNSPLHF.

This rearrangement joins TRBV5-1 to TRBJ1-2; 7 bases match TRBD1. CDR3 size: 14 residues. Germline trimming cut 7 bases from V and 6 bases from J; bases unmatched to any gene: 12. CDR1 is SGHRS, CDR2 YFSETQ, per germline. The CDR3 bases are TGCGCCAGCGGAACAGGACAGGACGGGAATGGCTACACCTTC. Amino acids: CASGTGQDGNGYTF.

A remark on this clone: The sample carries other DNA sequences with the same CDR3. This CDR3 reads CASSLRTGNYGYTF. CDR3 coding DNA: TGCGCCAGCAGCCTCCGGACTGGAAACTATGGCTACACCTTC. The chain recombines TRBV5-1 with TRBJ1-2; D unresolved. The germline V gene encodes CDR1 SGHRS and CDR2 YFSETQ. The CDR3 contains 14 residues. Trimming left V 4 bases short and J 2 bases short, with 12 bases between.

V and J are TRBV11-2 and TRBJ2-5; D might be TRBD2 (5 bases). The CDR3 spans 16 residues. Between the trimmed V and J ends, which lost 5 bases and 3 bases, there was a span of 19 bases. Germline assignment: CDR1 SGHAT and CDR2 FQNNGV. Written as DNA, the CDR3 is TGTGCCAGCAGCCTCCGGGATCCCAGAAGAGAAGAGACCCAGTACTTC. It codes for CASSLRDPRREETQYF.